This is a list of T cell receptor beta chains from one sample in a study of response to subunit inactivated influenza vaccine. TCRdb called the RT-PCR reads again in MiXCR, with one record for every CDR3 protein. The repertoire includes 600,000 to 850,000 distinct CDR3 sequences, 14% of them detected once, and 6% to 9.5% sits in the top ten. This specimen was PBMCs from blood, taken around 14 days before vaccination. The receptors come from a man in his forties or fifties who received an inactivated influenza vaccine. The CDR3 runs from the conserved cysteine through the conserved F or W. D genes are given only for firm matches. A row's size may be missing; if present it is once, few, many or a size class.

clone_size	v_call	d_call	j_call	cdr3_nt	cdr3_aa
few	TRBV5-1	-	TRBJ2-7	TGCGCCAGCAGCTTCCGGCTACCCCCCTACGAGCAGTACTTC	CASSFRLPPYEQYF
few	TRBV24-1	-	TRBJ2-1	TGTGCCAGTGACTGGCCCTCCTACAATGAGCAGTTCTTC	CASDWPSYNEQFF
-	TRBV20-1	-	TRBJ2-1	TGCAGTGCCCTAGACCCCGGAGGTATTAATGAGCAGTTCTTC	CSALDPGGINEQFF
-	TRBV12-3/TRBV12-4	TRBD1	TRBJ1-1	TGTGCCAGCAGTTTAGAGGGACAGGGGCTCACTGAAGCTTTCTTT	CASSLEGQGLTEAFF
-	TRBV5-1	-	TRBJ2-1	TGCGCCAGCAGCTCCGATTCGGGATTCTACAATGAGCAGTTCTTC	CASSSDSGFYNEQFF
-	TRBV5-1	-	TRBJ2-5	TGCGCCAGCAGCTTGAATACAGGGAGACAAGAGACCCAGTACTTC	CASSLNTGRQETQYF
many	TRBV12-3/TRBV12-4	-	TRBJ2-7	TGTGCCAGCAGTCGGGCAGGCGTCGAGCAGTACTTC	CASSRAGVEQYF
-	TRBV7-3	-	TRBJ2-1	TGTGCCAGCAGCCAACGGGTCGGCAGGGCCTACAATGAGCAGTTCTTC	CASSQRVGRAYNEQFF
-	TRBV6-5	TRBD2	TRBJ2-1	TGTGCCAGCAGTTACTCGGGTAGCGGGGGGGTGTACAATGAGCAGTTCTTC	CASSYSGSGGVYNEQFF
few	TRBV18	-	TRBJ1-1	TGTGCCAGCTCACCGGGTCGTCTCGGGGTGGGAATGAACACTGAAGCTTTCTTT	CASSPGRLGVGMNTEAFF
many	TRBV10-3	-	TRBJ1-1	TGTGCCATCGGGGGCGCCGGCCCCCTGAACACTGAAGCTTTCTTT	CAIGGAGPLNTEAFF
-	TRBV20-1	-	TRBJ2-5	TGCAGTGCTAGTTTCAGGGGGGGGGAGACCCAGTACTTC	CSASFRGGETQYF
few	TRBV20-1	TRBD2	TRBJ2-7	TGCAGTGCTAGGGGGACTAGCGTGTACGAGCAGTACTTC	CSARGTSVYEQYF
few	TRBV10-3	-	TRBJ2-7	TGTGCCATCAGTCAGAGGGTCTACGAGCAGTACTTC	CAISQRVYEQYF